One T cell receptor beta chain is described in this entry. Antigen: not known. This sample was included in a study of OX40 agonist ivuxolimab in advanced cancers. Turning to the study itself: Administration of intravenous ivuxolimab to patients occurred every 2 weeks at 0.01 to 10 mg/kg. Findings and caveats of the study: Normalized T-cell clonal expansion was also low in a subset of nonresponders.

This table comes from immunoSEQ multiplex PCR, and its TCRdb copy is limited to in-frame clones, with some not included. The repertoire consists of 77,000 or so clones, with under 85% occurring once and the leading ten covering roughly 0.53%. The source was CD4+ or CD8+ T cells sorted from blood, collected in a trial of the OX40 agonist ivuxolimab. The TCR sequence derives from an adult with an advanced solid tumor such as melanoma, head and neck, liver or kidney cancer.

The chain's CDR3 is CASSSSAGPREQFF. Written as DNA, the CDR3 is TGTGCCAGCAGTTCGAGCGCGGGCCCTCGGGAGCAGTTCTTC. The rearrangement joins TRBV27 to TRBJ2-1; D might be TRBD2 (5 bases). The germline V gene encodes CDR1 MNHEY and CDR2 SMNVEV (reference sequence). V lost 4 bases and J lost 10, with 17 bases in between. CDR3 size: 14 residues.